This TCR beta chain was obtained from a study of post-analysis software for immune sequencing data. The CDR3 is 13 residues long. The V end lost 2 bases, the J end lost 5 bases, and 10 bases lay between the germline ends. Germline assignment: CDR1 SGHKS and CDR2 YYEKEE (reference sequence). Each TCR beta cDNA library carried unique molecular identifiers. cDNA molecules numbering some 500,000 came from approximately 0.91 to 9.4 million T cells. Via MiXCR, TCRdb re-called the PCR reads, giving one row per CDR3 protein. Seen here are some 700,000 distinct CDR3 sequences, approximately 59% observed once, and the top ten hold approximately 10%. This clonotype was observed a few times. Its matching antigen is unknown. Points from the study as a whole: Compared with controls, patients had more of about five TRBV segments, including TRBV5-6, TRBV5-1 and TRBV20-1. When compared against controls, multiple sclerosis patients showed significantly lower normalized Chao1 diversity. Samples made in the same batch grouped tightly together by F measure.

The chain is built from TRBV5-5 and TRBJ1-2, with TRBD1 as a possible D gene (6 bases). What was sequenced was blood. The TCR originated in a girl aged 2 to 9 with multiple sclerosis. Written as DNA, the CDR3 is TGTGCCAGCAGCTTTGCAGGGGAATATGGCTACACCTTC. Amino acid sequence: CASSFAGEYGYTF.